The 2 T cell receptor beta chains below all came from one sample that was sequenced in a study of blood T cell repertoires in COVID-19. Some clones are missing from TCRdb's copy, which holds only in-frame ones; the method was immunoSEQ multiplex PCR. Among some 120,000 clones listed, approximately 74% were seen once. The sample comprised peripheral blood. The receptors shown here come from an elderly man with COVID-19, enrolled during active disease.

The V call is TRBV28, the J call TRBJ2-7; the match to TRBD2 covers 12 bases. The germline V gene encodes CDR1 MDHEN and CDR2 SYDVKM. Losses at the gene ends were 3 bases for V and 2 bases for J; bases not matched to a gene: 20. The CDR3 is made up of 21 amino acids. Here the CDR3 DNA reads TGTGCCAGCAGTTTGTTTCCGTATGGGACTAGCGGGTCAAAGCCGCCCTACGAGCAGTACTTC. Its protein is CASSLFPYGTSGSKPPYEQYF. The entire variable domain, with the rest obtained from reference TRBV28 and TRBJ2-7, is as follows: DVKVTQSSRYLVKRTGEKVFLECVQDMDHENMFWYRQDPGLGLRLIYFSYDVKMKEKGDIPEGYSVSREKKERFSLILESASTNQTSMYLCASSLFPYGTSGSKPPYEQYFGPGTRLTVT.

The J gene is TRBJ2-1, the V gene TRBV6-6; 8 bases fit TRBD1. The CDR3 runs to 15 residues. J gave up 3 bases and V 5 bases, and 6 bases lay outside the gene matches. Germline CDR1 reads MNHNY; CDR2 reads SVGAGI (reference sequence). CDR3 loop: CASSPTGTGYNEQFF. DNA for the CDR3: TGTGCCAGCAGTCCTACCGGGACAGGCTACAATGAGCAGTTCTTC.